The sequence of this TCR beta chain was determined in a study of graft-versus-host responses after intestinal transplantation. This clone was seen once. Its antigen remains unknown. V lost 4 bases, J lost 1 base, and 15 bases lay in between. Germline V gene sequence: CDR1 SGHRS, CDR2 YFSETQ. The CDR3 has 16 amino acids. Assay: immunoSEQ multiplex PCR; the TCRdb copy retains only in-frame clones and omits some. In the table there are under 100,000 clones, approximately 80% of which are singletons. The V gene is TRBV5-1, the J gene TRBJ2-1; tentatively, D is TRBD2 (6 bases). The material was unstimulated CD4+ T cells sorted from spleen or lymph node cells, obtained before intestinal transplant. This receptor was identified in a human donor who received an intestinal transplant. CDR3 sequence (DNA): TGCGCCAGCAGCGGCCTAGGGACTCAGTCCTACAATGAGCAGTTCTTC. Protein sequence: CASSGLGTQSYNEQFF.